Listed below are T cell receptor beta chains from one sample, sequenced in a study of T cell responses to AZD1222 COVID-19 vaccine. Clones were read by immunoSEQ multiplex PCR, and TCRdb kept only the in-frame ones, dropping some. The sample carries some 120,000 clones, 92% recorded once. Sample: peripheral blood, taken 28 days after the second AZD1222 dose. These receptors all come from an adult who received the AZD1222 COVID-19 vaccine. Each CDR3 is given with its conserved first and last residue. The D gene is left open where the match is weak. The size of a clone is reported for some rows only, either as once, few or many, or as a class for expanded clones.

clone_size: -
v_call: TRBV14
d_call: TRBD2
j_call: TRBJ2-1
cdr3_nt: TGTGCCAGCAAGGGAGGGCTTTACAATGAGCAGTTCTTC
cdr3_aa: CASKGGLYNEQFF

clone_size: -
v_call: TRBV6-1
d_call: TRBD2
j_call: TRBJ2-7
cdr3_nt: TGTGCCAGCAGTGAGGGACTAGCGGATACCTACGAGCAGTACTTC
cdr3_aa: CASSEGLADTYEQYF

clone_size: -
v_call: TRBV4-1
d_call: TRBD2
j_call: TRBJ2-7
cdr3_nt: TGCGCCAGCAGCCAGACTAGCGGGAGTTTCTACGAGCAGTACTTC
cdr3_aa: CASSQTSGSFYEQYF

clone_size: -
v_call: TRBV5-1
d_call: -
j_call: TRBJ1-1
cdr3_nt: TGCGCCAGCAGCTTAACCGGGTTAAACACTGAAGCTTTCTTT
cdr3_aa: CASSLTGLNTEAFF

clone_size: -
v_call: TRBV27
d_call: -
j_call: TRBJ2-7
cdr3_nt: TGTGCCAGCAGTTTAGGAGCACCTTACGAGCAGTACTTC
cdr3_aa: CASSLGAPYEQYF

clone_size: -
v_call: TRBV15
d_call: TRBD1
j_call: TRBJ2-1
cdr3_nt: TGTGCCACTAGAGGACAGGGTTACAATGAGCAGTTCTTC
cdr3_aa: CATRGQGYNEQFF

clone_size: -
v_call: TRBV25-1
d_call: TRBD2
j_call: TRBJ2-3
cdr3_nt: TGTGCCAGCAGCGAACTAGCGGGGGCGACGGATACGCAGTATTTT
cdr3_aa: CASSELAGATDTQYF

clone_size: -
v_call: TRBV7-9
d_call: TRBD2
j_call: TRBJ2-7
cdr3_nt: TGTGCCAGCAGCTTTAGCGCTTCTAGCGGGAAGGACGAGCAGTACTTC
cdr3_aa: CASSFSASSGKDEQYF

clone_size: -
v_call: TRBV6-5
d_call: TRBD1
j_call: TRBJ1-1
cdr3_nt: TGTGCCAGCAGTTGGGACAGGGTGGCAGGCACTGAAGCTTTCTTT
cdr3_aa: CASSWDRVAGTEAFF

clone_size: -
v_call: TRBV9
d_call: TRBD1
j_call: TRBJ2-5
cdr3_nt: TGTGCCAGCAGCGTCGGACAGGCACAAGAGACCCAGTACTTC
cdr3_aa: CASSVGQAQETQYF

clone_size: -
v_call: TRBV28
d_call: TRBD2
j_call: TRBJ2-1
cdr3_nt: TGTGCCAGCAGTGGGGCTAGCGGGACCTCCTACAATGAGCAGTTCTTC
cdr3_aa: CASSGASGTSYNEQFF

clone_size: -
v_call: TRBV9
d_call: -
j_call: TRBJ1-6
cdr3_nt: TGTGCCAGCAGCGTAGTAGGGGCAACACCCCTCCACTTT
cdr3_aa: CASSVVGATPLHF

clone_size: -
v_call: TRBV3-1/TRBV3-2
d_call: -
j_call: TRBJ2-3
cdr3_nt: TGTGCCAGCAGCCAAGATCGAATGCCGACAGATACGCAGTATTTT
cdr3_aa: CASSQDRMPTDTQYF

clone_size: -
v_call: TRBV18
d_call: -
j_call: TRBJ1-5
cdr3_nt: TGTGCCAGCTCTACGGGGCAGGGGCAGCCCCAGCATTTT
cdr3_aa: CASSTGQGQPQHF

clone_size: few
v_call: TRBV3-1/TRBV3-2
d_call: -
j_call: TRBJ2-7
cdr3_nt: TGTGCCAGCAGCCAAAATCGGGGAGTGGATTCCTACGAGCAGTACTTC
cdr3_aa: CASSQNRGVDSYEQYF

clone_size: -
v_call: TRBV3-1/TRBV3-2
d_call: -
j_call: TRBJ1-6
cdr3_nt: TGTGCCAGCAGCGACCGGAGAACAGCCTCACCCCTCCACTTT
cdr3_aa: CASSDRRTASPLHF

clone_size: -
v_call: TRBV15
d_call: TRBD2
j_call: TRBJ2-7
cdr3_nt: TGTGCCACCAGCAGAGTCGATAGCGGGAGGGCCAGTTACGAGCAGTACTTC
cdr3_aa: CATSRVDSGRASYEQYF

clone_size: -
v_call: TRBV7-9
d_call: TRBD1
j_call: TRBJ1-5
cdr3_nt: TGTGCCAGCAGCGCCGGACAGGGGAATCAGCCCCAGCATTTT
cdr3_aa: CASSAGQGNQPQHF

clone_size: -
v_call: TRBV28
d_call: TRBD2
j_call: TRBJ2-7
cdr3_nt: TGTGCCAGCAGTTTCCGGCGGGAGAAGCAGTACTTC
cdr3_aa: CASSFRREKQYF

clone_size: -
v_call: TRBV5-1
d_call: TRBD1
j_call: TRBJ2-7
cdr3_nt: TGCGCCAGCAGCTTGACAGGGGGCCGGGAAGAGCAGTACTTC
cdr3_aa: CASSLTGGREEQYF

clone_size: -
v_call: TRBV3-1/TRBV3-2
d_call: TRBD2
j_call: TRBJ2-2
cdr3_nt: TGTGCCAGCAGCCTTAGCGGGTCGAACACCGGGGAGCTGTTTTTT
cdr3_aa: CASSLSGSNTGELFF

clone_size: -
v_call: TRBV7-9
d_call: -
j_call: TRBJ1-1
cdr3_nt: TGTGCCAGCAGCCCGGGGGGTCTGGGCACTGAAGCTTTCTTT
cdr3_aa: CASSPGGLGTEAFF

clone_size: -
v_call: TRBV13
d_call: -
j_call: TRBJ1-2
cdr3_nt: TGTGCCAGCAGCCCCCGGCCAGACATAGGCTACACCTTC
cdr3_aa: CASSPRPDIGYTF

clone_size: -
v_call: TRBV25-1
d_call: TRBD1
j_call: TRBJ2-7
cdr3_nt: TGTGCCACCGGGGACAGTATCCTCTACGAGCAGTACTTC
cdr3_aa: CATGDSILYEQYF

clone_size: once
v_call: TRBV2
d_call: TRBD2
j_call: TRBJ2-1
cdr3_nt: TGTGCCAGCCCCGGGACTAGCGCCTACAATGAGCAGTTCTTC
cdr3_aa: CASPGTSAYNEQFF

clone_size: once
v_call: TRBV19
d_call: -
j_call: TRBJ2-7
cdr3_nt: TGTGCCAGTGGACGATCGGGGTACGAGCAGTACTTC
cdr3_aa: CASGRSGYEQYF

clone_size: -
v_call: TRBV25-1
d_call: -
j_call: TRBJ2-1
cdr3_nt: TGTGCCAGCAGTGAGTTGAGGGAGAATGAGCAGTTCTTC
cdr3_aa: CASSELRENEQFF

clone_size: -
v_call: TRBV7-9
d_call: -
j_call: TRBJ1-1
cdr3_nt: TGTGCCAGCAGCCCCAGACAGGTTTTGAACACTGAAGCTTTCTTT
cdr3_aa: CASSPRQVLNTEAFF

clone_size: -
v_call: TRBV28
d_call: -
j_call: TRBJ1-5
cdr3_nt: TGTGCCAGCAGTTGGGGGTCAGGCAATCAGCCCCAGCATTTT
cdr3_aa: CASSWGSGNQPQHF

clone_size: -
v_call: TRBV30
d_call: TRBD2
j_call: TRBJ2-1
cdr3_nt: TGTGCCTGGAGTGCCAGGGCGGGGGGTGAGCAGTTCTTC
cdr3_aa: CAWSARAGGEQFF

clone_size: -
v_call: TRBV19
d_call: -
j_call: TRBJ2-1
cdr3_nt: TGTGCCAGTAGTATTAGAGTCTTCTACAATGAGCAGTTCTTC
cdr3_aa: CASSIRVFYNEQFF

clone_size: -
v_call: TRBV5-1
d_call: -
j_call: TRBJ1-3
cdr3_nt: TGCGCCAGCAGCCAAGGGACTGACAGCTCTGGAAACACCATATATTTT
cdr3_aa: CASSQGTDSSGNTIYF

clone_size: -
v_call: TRBV30
d_call: TRBD1
j_call: TRBJ1-5
cdr3_nt: TGTGCCTGGAGTCTTGCCCAGACAGGGGGCGGTCAGCCCCAGCATTTT
cdr3_aa: CAWSLAQTGGGQPQHF

clone_size: -
v_call: TRBV2
d_call: -
j_call: TRBJ1-5
cdr3_nt: TGTGCCAGCAGCCCAAGTCAGGGACTGTATCAGCCCCAGCATTTT
cdr3_aa: CASSPSQGLYQPQHF

clone_size: -
v_call: TRBV9
d_call: -
j_call: TRBJ2-1
cdr3_nt: TGTGCCAGCAGCGTAGTTGGCAGGGGAAATGAGCAGTTCTTC
cdr3_aa: CASSVVGRGNEQFF

clone_size: -
v_call: TRBV3-1/TRBV3-2
d_call: -
j_call: TRBJ1-4
cdr3_nt: TGTGCCAGCAGCCAACTATTTAAGGGGCGCAGAACTAATGAAAAACTGTTTTTT
cdr3_aa: CASSQLFKGRRTNEKLFF

clone_size: -
v_call: TRBV6-5
d_call: -
j_call: TRBJ1-5
cdr3_nt: TGTGCCAGCAGTTACAGGGAAGGCAATCAGCCCCAGCATTTT
cdr3_aa: CASSYREGNQPQHF

clone_size: -
v_call: TRBV7-9
d_call: -
j_call: TRBJ2-3
cdr3_nt: TGTGCCAGCAGCTTAGACCCGGTCAGGGCGGGTGCGCCCACAGATACGCAGTATTTT
cdr3_aa: CASSLDPVRAGAPTDTQYF

clone_size: -
v_call: TRBV5-1
d_call: -
j_call: TRBJ2-1
cdr3_nt: TGCGCCAGCAGCTTGGGAGACTACCAAGGGGAAGGGCAGTTCTTC
cdr3_aa: CASSLGDYQGEGQFF

clone_size: -
v_call: TRBV28
d_call: -
j_call: TRBJ2-5
cdr3_nt: TGTGCCAGCAGCCCCAGGCCAAGGGTTGAGACCCAGTACTTC
cdr3_aa: CASSPRPRVETQYF

clone_size: -
v_call: TRBV14
d_call: TRBD1
j_call: TRBJ1-1
cdr3_nt: TGTGCCAGCAGCACCCGGGACAGGGGGTCCTTGAACACTGAAGCTTTCTTT
cdr3_aa: CASSTRDRGSLNTEAFF

clone_size: -
v_call: TRBV7-3
d_call: -
j_call: TRBJ2-7
cdr3_nt: TGTGCCAGCAGCTTAAACGGGGTCGCCTACGAGCAGTACTTC
cdr3_aa: CASSLNGVAYEQYF

clone_size: -
v_call: TRBV6-2/TRBV6-3
d_call: -
j_call: TRBJ2-3
cdr3_nt: TGTGCCAGCAGTCCCTCGGGACCAGATACGCAGTATTTT
cdr3_aa: CASSPSGPDTQYF

clone_size: once
v_call: TRBV6-5
d_call: TRBD1
j_call: TRBJ1-5
cdr3_nt: TGTGCCACCTCCCGACAGGGAAGCGATCAGCCCCAGCATTTT
cdr3_aa: CATSRQGSDQPQHF

clone_size: once
v_call: TRBV24-1
d_call: -
j_call: TRBJ1-6
cdr3_nt: TGTGCCACCAGTGTCCTTAAAAGGGTTACGAATAATTCACCCCTCCACTTT
cdr3_aa: CATSVLKRVTNNSPLHF

clone_size: -
v_call: TRBV18
d_call: TRBD2
j_call: TRBJ2-1
cdr3_nt: TGTGCCAGCTCACCAGGGGCTAGCGGGGTCTACAATGAGCAGTTCTTC
cdr3_aa: CASSPGASGVYNEQFF

clone_size: -
v_call: TRBV30
d_call: -
j_call: TRBJ1-1
cdr3_nt: TGTGCCTGGAGTCTCCGGGCAGACACTGAAGCTTTCTTT
cdr3_aa: CAWSLRADTEAFF

clone_size: -
v_call: TRBV9
d_call: TRBD1
j_call: TRBJ1-2
cdr3_nt: TGTGCCAGCAGCGTAGATGGCGGGGACAGCGATTTTCCTACCCCCTATGGCTACACCTTC
cdr3_aa: CASSVDGGDSDFPTPYGYTF

clone_size: -
v_call: TRBV7-8
d_call: -
j_call: TRBJ1-1
cdr3_nt: TGTGCCAGCAGCCAGTCATCAGAAACTGAAGCTTTCTTT
cdr3_aa: CASSQSSETEAFF

clone_size: -
v_call: TRBV5-1
d_call: -
j_call: TRBJ1-1
cdr3_nt: TGCGCCAGCAGCTTGAGGGTAGGGGTGTACACTGAAGCTTTCTTT
cdr3_aa: CASSLRVGVYTEAFF

clone_size: -
v_call: TRBV5-1
d_call: -
j_call: TRBJ2-7
cdr3_nt: TGCGCCAGCAGCTTGGGGGCGGGGGCGGGGGAGCAGTACTTC
cdr3_aa: CASSLGAGAGEQYF

clone_size: -
v_call: TRBV6-2/TRBV6-3
d_call: TRBD2
j_call: TRBJ2-3
cdr3_nt: TGTGCCAGCAGCGGGACTAGCGGAATATCTAGCACAGATACGCAGTATTTT
cdr3_aa: CASSGTSGISSTDTQYF

clone_size: -
v_call: TRBV2
d_call: TRBD1
j_call: TRBJ1-5
cdr3_nt: TGTGCCAGCAGTGGGGATACAGGGGGAGTGAATCAGCCCCAGCATTTT
cdr3_aa: CASSGDTGGVNQPQHF

clone_size: -
v_call: TRBV24-1
d_call: -
j_call: TRBJ2-5
cdr3_nt: TGTGCCACCAGTGATCGACGGTCATCCGCTGAGACCCAGTACTTC
cdr3_aa: CATSDRRSSAETQYF

clone_size: -
v_call: TRBV7-9
d_call: -
j_call: TRBJ2-2
cdr3_nt: TGTGCCAGCAGTAGTTTCTCCGGGGAGCTGTTTTTT
cdr3_aa: CASSSFSGELFF

clone_size: -
v_call: TRBV11-3
d_call: TRBD1
j_call: TRBJ2-1
cdr3_nt: TGTGCCAGCAGCGACCGGACAGGCAATTACAATGAGCAGTTCTTC
cdr3_aa: CASSDRTGNYNEQFF

clone_size: -
v_call: TRBV28
d_call: TRBD1
j_call: TRBJ1-4
cdr3_nt: TGTGCCAGCAGAAGGGGACAGGTTGAAAAACTGTTTTTT
cdr3_aa: CASRRGQVEKLFF

clone_size: once
v_call: TRBV28
d_call: -
j_call: TRBJ1-1
cdr3_nt: TGTGCCAGCAGTTTTTCATGGCAGGGGAACACTGAAGCTTTCTTT
cdr3_aa: CASSFSWQGNTEAFF

clone_size: -
v_call: TRBV5-4
d_call: TRBD1
j_call: TRBJ1-6
cdr3_nt: TGTGCCAGCAGCGGAACGGGACAGGGGGCGGTACCCCTCCACTTT
cdr3_aa: CASSGTGQGAVPLHF

clone_size: -
v_call: TRBV4-1
d_call: TRBD2
j_call: TRBJ2-2
cdr3_nt: TGCGCCAGCAGTCCCGGGACTAGCGGGATAATATACCACCGGGAGCTGTTTTTT
cdr3_aa: CASSPGTSGIIYHRELFF